Listed below are T cell receptor beta chains from one sample, sequenced in a study of T cell responses to AZD1222 COVID-19 vaccine. Measured with immunoSEQ multiplex PCR; TCRdb has only the in-frame clones, and not every one. The repertoire consists of about 130,000 clones, with roughly 85% occurring once and the leading ten covering around 8%. The input for sequencing was peripheral blood, taken on day 0 of AZD1222 vaccination. Receptors originate from an adult in good health. CDR3s include the opening cysteine and the closing phenylalanine or tryptophan. The D gene is left open where the match is weak. Expanded clones get a size class; other rows say once, few or many, or leave the size out.

abundance: NA; d_gene: TRBD2; v_gene: TRBV7-2; j_gene: TRBJ2-1; CDR3aa: CASSFGGGRYNEQFF; CDR3nt: TGTGCCAGCAGCTTCGGCGGGGGGCGCTACAATGAGCAGTTCTTC
abundance: NA; d_gene: TRBD1; v_gene: TRBV25-1; j_gene: TRBJ2-7; CDR3aa: CASEGTGNYEQYF; CDR3nt: TGTGCCAGCGAAGGGACAGGAAACTACGAGCAGTACTTC
abundance: few; d_gene: NA; v_gene: TRBV11-2; j_gene: TRBJ2-7; CDR3aa: CASSRWSYEQYF; CDR3nt: TGTGCCAGCAGCAGGTGGTCCTACGAGCAGTACTTC
abundance: NA; d_gene: TRBD1; v_gene: TRBV7-9; j_gene: TRBJ1-2; CDR3aa: CASSRYAGDSNYGYTF; CDR3nt: TGTGCCAGCAGTCGGTATGCTGGGGACAGCAACTATGGCTACACCTTC
abundance: NA; d_gene: NA; v_gene: TRBV6-1; j_gene: TRBJ1-3; CDR3aa: CASSEWGDSGNTIYF; CDR3nt: TGTGCCAGCAGTGAATGGGGGGACTCTGGAAACACCATATATTTT
abundance: NA; d_gene: TRBD2; v_gene: TRBV11-2; j_gene: TRBJ2-7; CDR3aa: CASSLTSGTVTYEQYF; CDR3nt: TGTGCCAGCAGCTTGACTAGCGGGACCGTTACCTACGAGCAGTACTTC
abundance: NA; d_gene: NA; v_gene: TRBV28; j_gene: TRBJ1-2; CDR3aa: CASSLRAYGYTF; CDR3nt: TGTGCCAGCAGTTTAAGGGCCTATGGCTACACCTTC
abundance: NA; d_gene: NA; v_gene: TRBV7-9; j_gene: TRBJ2-1; CDR3aa: CASSHPGRTNNEQFF; CDR3nt: TGTGCCAGCAGCCATCCGGGACGGACCAACAATGAGCAGTTCTTC
abundance: NA; d_gene: NA; v_gene: TRBV14; j_gene: TRBJ1-6; CDR3aa: CASSPGIYNSPLHF; CDR3nt: TGTGCCAGCAGTCCCGGGATTTATAATTCACCCCTCCACTTT
abundance: NA; d_gene: NA; v_gene: TRBV2; j_gene: TRBJ1-5; CDR3aa: CASGRINSNQPQHF; CDR3nt: TGTGCCAGTGGCAGGATTAATAGCAATCAGCCCCAGCATTTT
abundance: NA; d_gene: TRBD2; v_gene: TRBV29-1; j_gene: TRBJ2-3; CDR3aa: CSPMGLAETSSTDTQYF; CDR3nt: TGCAGCCCAATGGGACTAGCGGAGACCTCTAGCACAGATACGCAGTATTTT
abundance: NA; d_gene: NA; v_gene: TRBV6-1; j_gene: TRBJ2-7; CDR3aa: CASSESMGAGPYEQYF; CDR3nt: TGTGCCAGCAGTGAATCTATGGGAGCGGGCCCCTACGAGCAGTACTTC
abundance: NA; d_gene: TRBD2; v_gene: TRBV30; j_gene: TRBJ2-7; CDR3aa: CAWTTPPGTSGRVEQYF; CDR3nt: TGTGCCTGGACTACCCCCCCCGGGACTAGCGGGAGGGTAGAGCAGTACTTC
abundance: NA; d_gene: NA; v_gene: TRBV30; j_gene: TRBJ2-1; CDR3aa: CASHPRGATNEQFF; CDR3nt: TGTGCCTCCCACCCCAGGGGCGCTACAAATGAGCAGTTCTTC
abundance: NA; d_gene: NA; v_gene: TRBV7-9; j_gene: TRBJ2-2; CDR3aa: CASSPPEAGATGELFF; CDR3nt: TGTGCCAGCAGCCCCCCGGAGGCAGGGGCCACCGGGGAGCTGTTTTTT
abundance: NA; d_gene: TRBD1; v_gene: TRBV6-4; j_gene: TRBJ2-7; CDR3aa: CASRDDRVPPDEQYF; CDR3nt: TGTGCCAGCAGGGACGACAGGGTTCCGCCGGACGAGCAGTACTTC
abundance: NA; d_gene: TRBD1; v_gene: TRBV7-8; j_gene: TRBJ2-5; CDR3aa: CASSLSGQRWETQYF; CDR3nt: TGTGCCAGCAGCTTATCGGGACAGAGGTGGGAGACCCAGTACTTC
abundance: NA; d_gene: NA; v_gene: TRBV18; j_gene: TRBJ1-2; CDR3aa: CASSEGVYGYTF; CDR3nt: TGTGCCAGCTCAGAAGGGGTCTATGGCTACACCTTC
abundance: once; d_gene: NA; v_gene: TRBV18; j_gene: TRBJ1-4; CDR3aa: CASSPGMNEKLFF; CDR3nt: TGTGCCAGCTCGCCAGGGATGAACGAAAAACTGTTTTTT
abundance: NA; d_gene: NA; v_gene: TRBV30; j_gene: TRBJ1-1; CDR3aa: CAWAPTGIGAFF; CDR3nt: TGTGCCTGGGCGCCCACAGGGATTGGAGCTTTCTTT
abundance: NA; d_gene: NA; v_gene: TRBV5-1; j_gene: TRBJ1-3; CDR3aa: CASSTTTGSGNTIYF; CDR3nt: TGCGCCAGCAGCACTACTACAGGGAGCGGAAACACCATATATTTT
abundance: NA; d_gene: TRBD2; v_gene: TRBV6-5; j_gene: TRBJ2-4; CDR3aa: CASAGLGLAKNIQYF; CDR3nt: TGTGCCAGCGCCGGACTAGGGCTGGCCAAAAACATTCAGTACTTC
abundance: NA; d_gene: NA; v_gene: TRBV9; j_gene: TRBJ1-6; CDR3aa: CASSAYLQGNSPLHF; CDR3nt: TGTGCCAGCAGTGCCTATCTACAGGGTAATTCACCCCTCCACTTT
abundance: NA; d_gene: NA; v_gene: TRBV9; j_gene: TRBJ1-4; CDR3aa: CASSPSLRGVNEKLFF; CDR3nt: TGTGCCAGCAGCCCCTCCCTCCGGGGGGTGAATGAAAAACTGTTTTTT
abundance: NA; d_gene: TRBD1; v_gene: TRBV3-1/TRBV3-2; j_gene: TRBJ2-7; CDR3aa: CASSQGTGGAGEQYF; CDR3nt: TGTGCCAGCAGCCAAGGGACAGGGGGCGCGGGCGAGCAGTACTTC
abundance: NA; d_gene: NA; v_gene: TRBV5-5; j_gene: TRBJ2-3; CDR3aa: CASSLGPTGDTQYF; CDR3nt: TGTGCCAGCAGCTTGGGGCCGACGGGGGATACGCAGTATTTT
abundance: NA; d_gene: NA; v_gene: TRBV18; j_gene: TRBJ1-2; CDR3aa: CASSPSRDANYGYTF; CDR3nt: TGTGCCAGCTCACCTTCCAGGGACGCTAACTATGGCTACACCTTC
abundance: NA; d_gene: TRBD2; v_gene: TRBV4-1; j_gene: TRBJ2-3; CDR3aa: CASSQGSGLAGVDTQYF; CDR3nt: TGCGCCAGCAGCCAAGGATCTGGGCTAGCGGGAGTGGATACGCAGTATTTT
abundance: NA; d_gene: TRBD2; v_gene: TRBV6-5; j_gene: TRBJ2-7; CDR3aa: CATDLAGGSSYEQYF; CDR3nt: TGTGCCACTGACCTGGCCGGCGGGAGCTCCTACGAGCAGTACTTC
abundance: NA; d_gene: TRBD2; v_gene: TRBV24-1; j_gene: TRBJ2-3; CDR3aa: CATSDSQRGGTDTQYF; CDR3nt: TGTGCCACCAGTGACTCCCAGCGGGGGGGAACAGATACGCAGTATTTT
abundance: NA; d_gene: NA; v_gene: TRBV10-2; j_gene: TRBJ2-7; CDR3aa: CASSESEAGRTYEQYF; CDR3nt: TGCGCCAGCAGTGAGTCGGAGGCGGGAAGGACCTACGAGCAGTACTTC
abundance: NA; d_gene: NA; v_gene: TRBV9; j_gene: TRBJ2-5; CDR3aa: CASSPSGIETQYF; CDR3nt: TGTGCCAGCAGCCCCTCCGGGATAGAGACCCAGTACTTC
abundance: NA; d_gene: TRBD1; v_gene: TRBV4-1; j_gene: TRBJ2-7; CDR3aa: CASSPPAGGFYEQYF; CDR3nt: TGCGCCAGCAGTCCTCCAGCAGGGGGATTCTACGAGCAGTACTTC
abundance: NA; d_gene: TRBD1; v_gene: TRBV5-1; j_gene: TRBJ1-2; CDR3aa: CASSLGGTAFYGYTF; CDR3nt: TGCGCCAGCAGCTTGGGGGGGACAGCCTTCTATGGCTACACCTTC
abundance: NA; d_gene: TRBD2; v_gene: TRBV19; j_gene: TRBJ2-3; CDR3aa: CASSRPELATDTQYF; CDR3nt: TGTGCCAGTAGTAGGCCCGAACTAGCGACAGATACGCAGTATTTT